The rows below give T cell receptor beta chains drawn from one sample of a study of shared clonotypes between healthy human individuals. Profiling relied on immunoSEQ multiplex PCR, and the TCRdb table lists in-frame clones only, not all of them. The sample yields approximately 1.5 million clones, 98% seen once. The sequenced material came from naive CD4+ T cells sorted from blood. These receptors were obtained from a man aged 30-40 years in good health. The conserved cysteine and the conserved F or W are not part of the CDR3 here. Expanded clones are given a class, and other clones once, few, many or no size at all.

cdr3_aa	j_call	clone_size	v_call
ASKGREGLAGELF	TRBJ2-2	.	TRBV25-1
ASSSRLGQRGGNTEAF	TRBJ1-1	.	TRBV13
ASSVTSGSPRELF	TRBJ2-2	.	TRBV9
ASSPRSGQGALRNTEAF	TRBJ1-1	.	TRBV18
ASSAFEQGLVPDTQY	TRBJ2-3	.	TRBV7-9
ASSLGQGGELF	TRBJ2-2	few	TRBV5-1
ASRSLSNTGELF	TRBJ2-2	.	TRBV9
ASSVAGTSGSHEQY	TRBJ2-7	.	TRBV9
ARDCRSDHRALIYEQY	TRBJ2-7	.	TRBV19
ASSRWTGQETQY	TRBJ2-5	.	TRBV7-2
SLRTGGMSETQY	TRBJ2-5	.	TRBV29-1